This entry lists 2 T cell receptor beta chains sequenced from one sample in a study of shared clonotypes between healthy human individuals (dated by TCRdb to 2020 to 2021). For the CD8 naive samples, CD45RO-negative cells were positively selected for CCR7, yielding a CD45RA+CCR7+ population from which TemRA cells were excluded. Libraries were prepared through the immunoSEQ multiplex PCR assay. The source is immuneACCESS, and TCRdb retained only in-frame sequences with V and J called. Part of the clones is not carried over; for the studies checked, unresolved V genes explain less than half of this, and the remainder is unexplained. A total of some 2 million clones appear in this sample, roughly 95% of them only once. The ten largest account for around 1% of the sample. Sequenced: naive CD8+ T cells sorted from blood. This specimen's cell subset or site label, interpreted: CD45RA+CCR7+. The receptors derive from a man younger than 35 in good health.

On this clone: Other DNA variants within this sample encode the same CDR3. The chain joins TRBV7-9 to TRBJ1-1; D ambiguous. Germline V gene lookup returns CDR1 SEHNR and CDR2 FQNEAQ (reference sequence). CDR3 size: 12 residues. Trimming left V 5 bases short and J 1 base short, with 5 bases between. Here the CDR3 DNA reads TGTGCCAGCAGCAGAGAGAACACTGAAGCTTTCTTT. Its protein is CASSRENTEAFF.

CDR3 residues: CAWSEQGHTEAFF. The CDR3 DNA sequence: TGTGCCTGGAGTGAACAGGGACACACTGAAGCTTTCTTT. The chain combines TRBV30 with TRBJ1-1; tentatively, D is TRBD1 (6 bases). The CDR3 covers 13 residues. V lost 1 base to trimming and J lost 3 bases, with 9 bases between them. The V gene's germline CDR1 is GTSNPN and CDR2 SVGIG (reference sequence).